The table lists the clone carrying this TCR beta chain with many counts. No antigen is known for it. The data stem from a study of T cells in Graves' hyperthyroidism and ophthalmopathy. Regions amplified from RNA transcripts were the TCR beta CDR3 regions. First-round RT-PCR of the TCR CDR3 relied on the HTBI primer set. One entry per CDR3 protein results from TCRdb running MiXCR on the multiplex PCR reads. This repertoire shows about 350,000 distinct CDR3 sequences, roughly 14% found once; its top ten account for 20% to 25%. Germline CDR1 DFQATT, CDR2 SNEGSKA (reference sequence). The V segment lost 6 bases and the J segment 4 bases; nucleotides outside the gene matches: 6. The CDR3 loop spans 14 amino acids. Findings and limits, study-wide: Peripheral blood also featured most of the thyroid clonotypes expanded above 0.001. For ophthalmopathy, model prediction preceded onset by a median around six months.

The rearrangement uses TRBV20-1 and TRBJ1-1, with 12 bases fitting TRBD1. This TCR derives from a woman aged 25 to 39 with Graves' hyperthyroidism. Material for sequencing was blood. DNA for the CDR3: TGCAGTGCGCGGGACAGGGGGCATAGCACTGAAGCTTTCTTT. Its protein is CSARDRGHSTEAFF.